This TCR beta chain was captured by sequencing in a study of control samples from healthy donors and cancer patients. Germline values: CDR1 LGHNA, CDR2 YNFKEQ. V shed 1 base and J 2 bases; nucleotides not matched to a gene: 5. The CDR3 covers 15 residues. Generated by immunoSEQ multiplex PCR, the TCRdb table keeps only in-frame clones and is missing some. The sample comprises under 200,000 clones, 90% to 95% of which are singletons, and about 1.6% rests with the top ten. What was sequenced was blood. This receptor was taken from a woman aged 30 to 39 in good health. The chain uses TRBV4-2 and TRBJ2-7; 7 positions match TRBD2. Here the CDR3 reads CASSQALGRAYEQYF. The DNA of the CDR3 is TGTGCCAGCAGCCAAGCCCTAGGGAGGGCCTACGAGCAGTACTTC.